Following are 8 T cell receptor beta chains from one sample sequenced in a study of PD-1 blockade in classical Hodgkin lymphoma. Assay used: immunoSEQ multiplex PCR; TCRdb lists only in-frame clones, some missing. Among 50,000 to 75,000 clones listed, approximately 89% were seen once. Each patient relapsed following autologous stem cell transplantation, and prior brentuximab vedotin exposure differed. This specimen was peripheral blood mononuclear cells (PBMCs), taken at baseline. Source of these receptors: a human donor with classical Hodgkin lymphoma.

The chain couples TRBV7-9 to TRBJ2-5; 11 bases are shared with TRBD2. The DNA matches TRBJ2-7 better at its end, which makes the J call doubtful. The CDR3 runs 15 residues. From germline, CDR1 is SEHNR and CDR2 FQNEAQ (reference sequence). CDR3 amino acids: CASASLGLAVYEQYF. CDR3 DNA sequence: TGTGCCAGCGCATCATTGGGACTAGCGGTTTACGAGCAGTACTTC.

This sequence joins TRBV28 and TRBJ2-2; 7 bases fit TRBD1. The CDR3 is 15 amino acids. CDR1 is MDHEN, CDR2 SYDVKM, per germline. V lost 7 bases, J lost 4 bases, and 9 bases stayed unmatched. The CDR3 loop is CASTRPGQITGELFF. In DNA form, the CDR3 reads TGTGCCAGCACCCGACCGGGACAGATCACCGGGGAGCTGTTTTTT.

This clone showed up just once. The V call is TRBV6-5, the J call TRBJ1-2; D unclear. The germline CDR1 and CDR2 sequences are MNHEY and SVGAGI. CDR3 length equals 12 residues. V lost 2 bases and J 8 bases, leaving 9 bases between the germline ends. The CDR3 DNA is TGTGCCAGCAGTTACAGGGCGGGAGGCTACACCTTC. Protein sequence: CASSYRAGGYTF.

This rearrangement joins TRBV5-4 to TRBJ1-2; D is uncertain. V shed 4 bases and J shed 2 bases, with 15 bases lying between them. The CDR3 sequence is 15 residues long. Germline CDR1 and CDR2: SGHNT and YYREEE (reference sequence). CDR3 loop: CASSPPPGHNYGYTF. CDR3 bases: TGTGCCAGCAGCCCCCCTCCTGGCCACAACTATGGCTACACCTTC.

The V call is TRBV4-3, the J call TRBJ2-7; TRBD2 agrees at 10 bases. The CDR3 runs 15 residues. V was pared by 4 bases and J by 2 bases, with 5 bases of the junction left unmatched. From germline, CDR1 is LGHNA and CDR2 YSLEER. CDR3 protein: CASSLYSGGAYEQYF. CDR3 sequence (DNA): TGCGCCAGCAGCCTCTACAGCGGGGGGGCCTACGAGCAGTACTTC.

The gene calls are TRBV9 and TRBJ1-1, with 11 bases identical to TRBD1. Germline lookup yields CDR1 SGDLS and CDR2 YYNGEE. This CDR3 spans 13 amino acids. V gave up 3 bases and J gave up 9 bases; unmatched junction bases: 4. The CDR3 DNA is TGTGCCAGCAGCGGGGGACAGGGGGGTAAAGCTTTCTTT. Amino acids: CASSGGQGGKAFF.

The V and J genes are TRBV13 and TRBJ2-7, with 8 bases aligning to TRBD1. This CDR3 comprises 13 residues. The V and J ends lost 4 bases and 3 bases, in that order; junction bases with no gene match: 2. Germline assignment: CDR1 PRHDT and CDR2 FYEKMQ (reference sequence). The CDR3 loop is CASSSDRGYEQYF. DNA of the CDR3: TGTGCCAGCAGCTCAGACAGGGGCTACGAGCAGTACTTC.

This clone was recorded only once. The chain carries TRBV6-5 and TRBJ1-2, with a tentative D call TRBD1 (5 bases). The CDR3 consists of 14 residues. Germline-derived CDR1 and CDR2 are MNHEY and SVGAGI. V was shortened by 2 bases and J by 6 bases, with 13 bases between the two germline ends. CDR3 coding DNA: TGTGCCAGCAGTTACGACGGGCAGGGAGATGGCTACACCTTC. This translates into CASSYDGQGDGYTF.